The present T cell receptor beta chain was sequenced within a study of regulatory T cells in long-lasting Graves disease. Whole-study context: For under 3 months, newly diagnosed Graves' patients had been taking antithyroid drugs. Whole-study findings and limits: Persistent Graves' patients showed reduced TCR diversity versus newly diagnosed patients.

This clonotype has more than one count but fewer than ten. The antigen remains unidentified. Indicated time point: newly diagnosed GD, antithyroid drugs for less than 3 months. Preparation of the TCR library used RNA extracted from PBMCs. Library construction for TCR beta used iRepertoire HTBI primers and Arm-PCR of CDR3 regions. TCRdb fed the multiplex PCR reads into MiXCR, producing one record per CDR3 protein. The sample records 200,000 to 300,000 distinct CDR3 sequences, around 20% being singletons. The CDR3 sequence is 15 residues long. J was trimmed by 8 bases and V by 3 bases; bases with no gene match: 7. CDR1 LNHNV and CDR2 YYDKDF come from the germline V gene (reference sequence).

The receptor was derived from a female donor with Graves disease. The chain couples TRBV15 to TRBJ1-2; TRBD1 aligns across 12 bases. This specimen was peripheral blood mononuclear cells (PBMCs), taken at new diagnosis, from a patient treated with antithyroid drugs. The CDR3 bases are TGTGCCACCAGCAGCGGGGGACAGGGGGCGCCCGGCTACACCTTC. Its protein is CATSSGGQGAPGYTF.